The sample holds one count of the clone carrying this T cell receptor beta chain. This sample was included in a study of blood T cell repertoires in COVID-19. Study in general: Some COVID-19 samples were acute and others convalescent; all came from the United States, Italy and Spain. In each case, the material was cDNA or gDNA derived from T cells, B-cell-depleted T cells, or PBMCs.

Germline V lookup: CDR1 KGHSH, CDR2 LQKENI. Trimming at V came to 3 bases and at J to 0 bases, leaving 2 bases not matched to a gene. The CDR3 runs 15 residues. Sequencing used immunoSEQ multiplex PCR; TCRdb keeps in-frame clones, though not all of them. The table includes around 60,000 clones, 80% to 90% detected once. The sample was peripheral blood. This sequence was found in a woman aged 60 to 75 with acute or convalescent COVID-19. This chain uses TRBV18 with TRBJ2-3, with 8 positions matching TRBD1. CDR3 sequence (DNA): TGTGCCAGCTCACCGACAGGGGCTAGCACAGATACGCAGTATTTT. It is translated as CASSPTGASTDTQYF. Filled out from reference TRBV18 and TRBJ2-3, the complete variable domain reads NAGVMQNPRHLVRRRGQEARLRCSPMKGHSHVYWYRQLPEEGLKFMVYLQKENIIDESGMPKERFSAEFPKEGPSILRIQQVVRGDSAAYFCASSPTGASTDTQYFGPGTRLTVL.